The 12 T cell receptor beta chains listed next were all sequenced from one sample in a study of blood T cells in healthy people across ages. The authors ran a second PCR of roughly 6 to 12 cycles using a sample-barcoded 5' primer and a J-beta primer mix. One entry per CDR3 protein, called by TCRdb with MiXCR from the 5' RACE reads. The sample includes approximately 800,000 distinct CDR3 sequences, around 25% of them seen just once. The sample also formed part of further work on T cells of mothers and their children.

Sequenced input: blood. The receptors were sampled from a boy aged 5-17 years in good health.

The chain links TRBV7-9 to TRBJ1-1, with 10 bases aligning to TRBD1. Germline V gene sequence: CDR1 SEHNR, CDR2 FQNEAQ (reference sequence). V lost 5 bases, J lost 3 bases, and 6 bases stayed unmatched. The CDR3 is 15 residues long. The CDR3 coding sequence is TGTGCCAGCAGCCGAAAAGGGACAGGGGACACTGAAGCTTTCTTT. Translation: CASSRKGTGDTEAFF.

The V gene is TRBV2, the J gene TRBJ1-4; D ambiguous. Trimming removed 6 bases from V and 5 bases from J, with 4 bases in between. CDR3 length equals 11 residues. The V gene's germline CDR1 is SNHLY and CDR2 FYNNEI. In nucleotides, the CDR3 is TGTGCCAGCAGGCCAAATGAAAAACTGTTTTTT. Its translation: CASRPNEKLFF. Full variable domain (rest looked up from reference TRBV2 and TRBJ1-4): EPEVTQTPSHQVTQMGQEVILRCVPISNHLYFYWYRQILGQKVEFLVSFYNNEISEKSEIFDDQFSVERPDGSNFTLKIRSTKLEDSAMYFCASRPNEKLFFGSGTQLSVL.

In its sample, this clonotype was seen a few times. One base away lies a much larger clone, so this may be a sequencing read error. The chain couples TRBV2 to TRBJ2-7; TRBD1 matches at 9 bases. With 6 bases clipped from V and 6 bases from J, the junction kept 6 bases outside the gene matches. The CDR3 sequence is 13 residues long. Germline V gene data show CDR1 as SNHLY and CDR2 as FYNNEI. In DNA form, the CDR3 reads TGTGCCAGCAGCTCGGACAGGGGATTCGAGCAGTACTTC. Protein product: CASSSDRGFEQYF.

This chain joins TRBV24-1 and TRBJ2-5; D is possibly TRBD1 or TRBD2 (5 bases each). The J call may be faulty, since TRBJ2-1 better matches the DNA end. CDR1 and CDR2 from the germline V gene are KGHDR and SFDVKD. This CDR3 is built from 11 residues. CDR3 protein: CATGEGLEQFF. Written as DNA, the CDR3 is TGTGCCACCGGCGAGGGGTTGGAGCAGTTCTTC.

V and J are TRBV12-3 or TRBV12-4 and TRBJ1-2; D is perhaps TRBD1 (5 bases). The CDR3 consists of 14 residues. Trimming pared 3 bases from V and 3 bases from J, leaving 11 bases between. The CDR3 loop reads CASSFRGKDYGYTF. The DNA for the CDR3 is TGTGCCAGCAGTTTTCGGGGGAAGGACTATGGCTACACCTTC.

The CDR3, as DNA: TGTGCCAGCAGTCCCATTGGAGGGGCCATGTACGAGCAGTACTTC. As protein: CASSPIGGAMYEQYF. J is TRBJ2-1 and V is TRBV12-3 or TRBV12-4; possible D gene TRBD2, 6 bases. The J call may not be correct, given that the DNA end is closer to TRBJ2-7. The CDR3 sequence is 15 residues long.

The chain recombines TRBV20-1 with TRBJ2-7, with 8 bases matching TRBD2. The J call may be wrong; the DNA end is better matched by TRBJ2-1. Looked up from germline, CDR1 is DFQATT and CDR2 is SNEGSKA (reference sequence). The CDR3 sequence is 16 residues long. For the CDR3, the DNA is TGCAGTGCTAGAGATCTGGGAGCGGGGGTCACCAATGAGCAGTTCTTC. It specifies CSARDLGAGVTNEQFF.

At least ten counts were recorded for this clonotype. The gene calls are TRBV6-5 and TRBJ1-2; a weak D match, TRBD1 (6 bases). Germline CDR1 and CDR2: MNHEY and SVGAGI. CDR3 length: 12 amino acids. V lost 6 bases to trimming and J lost 2 bases, with 7 bases between them. Here the CDR3 DNA reads TGTGCCAGCAGCGGACAGAACTATGGCTACACCTTC. Its protein is CASSGQNYGYTF.

CDR3 loop: CSVGGSGGSNEQFF. The DNA for the CDR3 is TGCAGCGTTGGTGGTAGCGGGGGTTCCAATGAGCAGTTCTTC. V and J are TRBV29-1 and TRBJ2-1; 9 bases agree with TRBD2. The CDR3 contains 14 residues. CDR1 and CDR2 (germline): SQVTM, ANQGSEA. Germline trimming cut 4 bases from V and 6 bases from J; bases unmatched to any gene: 7.

This chain uses TRBV20-1 with TRBJ2-3; no clear D. Germline V gives CDR1 DFQATT, CDR2 SNEGSKA (reference sequence). V lost 8 bases to trimming and J lost 2 bases, with 11 bases between them. The CDR3 has 12 residues. CDR3 region: CSSQADTDTQYF. CDR3 DNA sequence: TGCAGTTCTCAGGCGGACACAGATACGCAGTATTTT.

The chain recombines TRBV5-1 with TRBJ1-2, with D possibly TRBD1 on 5 matching bases. The V gene's germline CDR1 is SGHRS and CDR2 YFSETQ. Trimming took 2 bases from V and 8 from J, leaving 16 bases between them. The CDR3 is 14 residues long. In nucleotides, the CDR3 is TGCGCCAGCAGCTTTGGGGGAACAGGAAACGGCTACACCTTC. It is translated as CASSFGGTGNGYTF.

This clonotype was observed a few times. V usage is TRBV29-1 and J usage is TRBJ2-5, with 9 positions matching TRBD1. CDR3 length: 16 residues. Germline CDR1 reads SQVTM; CDR2 reads ANQGSEA. V shed 7 bases and J 4 bases; nucleotides not matched to a gene: 16. CDR3 DNA: TGCAGCGCGAAATGGACAGGGGCCTCCCCACTAGAGACCCAGTACTTC. Translated: CSAKWTGASPLETQYF.